What follows is one TCR beta chain and its context. The source of the sample is a study of blood T cells in healthy people across ages. Using a J-beta primer mix together with a sample-barcoded 5' primer, a second PCR was run for roughly 7 to 12 cycles. TCRdb processed the 5' RACE reads anew with MiXCR; each CDR3 protein has one entry. The top ten clones hold 8.7% of a sample with hundreds of thousands of distinct CDR3 sequences, around 24% of them seen once. These data were also filed under a second study, of T cells of mothers and their children.

Sequencing was performed on blood. This receptor was taken from a boy aged 5-17 years in good health.

This CDR3 is CSARMGWTEAFF. CDR3 DNA: TGCAGTGCTAGAATGGGCTGGACTGAAGCTTTCTTT. This chain links TRBV20-1 with TRBJ1-1; no reliable D call. This CDR3 is 12 amino acids long. V was clipped by 2 bases and J by 5 bases, with 9 bases between them. Germline CDR1 reads DFQATT; CDR2 reads SNEGSKA (reference sequence).